The 22 T cell receptor beta chains below all came from one sample that was sequenced in a study of T cells in narcolepsy. The data were produced by immunoSEQ multiplex PCR, yet TCRdb's version contains in-frame clones alone and is incomplete. The sample gives 25,000 to 35,000 clones, 90% of which show up once; more than 0.95% is in the top ten. The material sequenced was CD45RA- memory CD4+ T cells from PBMCs. These receptor sequences come from a human donor with narcolepsy.

The gene calls are TRBV19 and TRBJ2-7; 9 positions agree with TRBD2. V shed 5 bases and J 6 bases; nucleotides not matched to a gene: 11. The CDR3 is made up of 15 amino acids. Germline assignment: CDR1 LNHDA and CDR2 SQIVND (reference sequence). The CDR3 region is CASSSKGLAAAEQYF. CDR3 bases: TGTGCCAGTAGTTCCAAGGGACTAGCCGCCGCCGAGCAGTACTTC.

This rearrangement joins TRBV2 to TRBJ2-7; a weak D match, TRBD1 (6 bases). The CDR3 length is 13 residues. The V end was cut by 4 bases, the J end by 6 bases, with 13 bases between. CDR1 and CDR2 (germline): SNHLY, FYNNEI. The CDR3 sequence: CASSVGRGTEQYF. The CDR3 nucleotides read TGTGCCAGCAGTGTTGGTAGGGGGACCGAGCAGTACTTC.

The chain is built from TRBV13 and TRBJ2-7; no clear D gene. Germline assignment: CDR1 PRHDT and CDR2 FYEKMQ (reference sequence). The CDR3 extends over 13 amino acids. Trimming took off 4 bases at V and 4 bases at J, with 11 bases between the two ends. The CDR3 spells CASSSAARYEQYF. The CDR3 nucleotides read TGTGCCAGCAGCTCGGCGGCTCGTTACGAGCAGTACTTC.

The chain links TRBV10-1 to TRBJ1-5; 8 positions match TRBD1. The CDR3 is made up of 18 amino acids. Trimming cost V 2 bases and J 0 bases; bases outside gene matches: 9. Germline V CDR1 and CDR2: WNHNN, SYGVQD (reference sequence). CDR3 protein: CASSEGGTGVFSNQPQHF. The CDR3 DNA reads TGCGCCAGCAGTGAGGGTGGGACAGGCGTTTTTAGCAATCAGCCCCAGCATTTT.

As DNA, the CDR3 is TGTGCCAGCAGCGTAGGGCTAGCGGGAGGGCCACTGCCCTACGAGCAGTACTTC. Residues: CASSVGLAGGPLPYEQYF. The V call is TRBV9, the J call TRBJ2-7, with 12 bases aligning to TRBD2. Germline CDR1 is SGDLS and CDR2 is YYNGEE. This CDR3 is built from 18 residues. The V gene end was trimmed by 0 bases and the J gene end by 2 bases; junction bases not matched to a gene: 9.

The J gene is TRBJ1-6, the V gene TRBV14, with D possibly being TRBD1 (5 bases). V was clipped by 1 base and J by 7 bases, with 8 bases between them. Germline CDR1 is SGHDN and CDR2 is FVKESK. The CDR3 contains 14 residues. This CDR3 reads CASSQVEGNSPLHF. The CDR3 coding sequence is TGTGCCAGCAGCCAAGTCGAGGGGAATTCACCCCTCCACTTT.

The CDR3 bases are TGTGCCAGCAGCTTAGCTAGTAATGAAAAACTGTTTTTT. It encodes CASSLASNEKLFF. The chain carries TRBV7-2 and TRBJ1-4, with D uncertain. V was trimmed by 0 bases and J by 4 bases, leaving 3 bases between them. In germline, CDR1 is SGHTA, CDR2 FQGNSA. This CDR3 has 13 residues.

The V and J genes are TRBV5-1 and TRBJ2-3; 13 bases agree with TRBD2. J gave up 6 bases and V 4 bases, and 2 bases lay outside the gene matches. This CDR3 spans 14 amino acids. Germline CDR1 is SGHRS and CDR2 is YFSETQ. The CDR3 protein is CASSEGLAGDTQYF. As DNA, the CDR3 is TGCGCCAGCAGCGAGGGACTAGCGGGGGATACGCAGTATTTT. The full variable domain, in which reference TRBV5-1 and TRBJ2-3 provide the parts outside the CDR3, is KAGVTQTPRYLIKTRGQQVTLSCSPISGHRSVSWYQQTPGQGLQFLFEYFSETQRNKGNFPGRFSGRQFSNSRSEMNVSTLELGDSALYLCASSEGLAGDTQYFGPGTRLTVL.

V gene TRBV10-2 combines with J gene TRBJ2-7, with D unclear. Trimming pared 3 bases from V and 4 bases from J, leaving 13 bases between. The germline CDR1 and CDR2 sequences are WSHSY and SAAADI. The CDR3 has 14 residues. CDR3 bases: TGCGCCAGCAGTGATGGGCCAGAGTGGTACGAGCAGTACTTC. Protein sequence: CASSDGPEWYEQYF.

Note on this clone: The sample has other DNA sequences that encode this CDR3 too. This chain links TRBV5-1 with TRBJ1-2, with 11 bases lining up with TRBD1. CDR1 SGHRS and CDR2 YFSETQ come from the germline V gene. The CDR3 spans 15 residues. Trimming took 4 bases from V and 8 from J; bases not matched to a gene: 10. The CDR3 sequence: CASSVGTGGAGGYTF. Here the CDR3 DNA reads TGCGCCAGCAGCGTCGGGACAGGGGGGGCCGGGGGCTACACCTTC.

This chain connects TRBV28 to TRBJ2-2, with D perhaps being TRBD1 or TRBD2 (6 bases each). Germline V gives CDR1 MDHEN, CDR2 SYDVKM. CDR3 length: 14 residues. V was shortened by 9 bases and J by 0 bases, with 11 bases between the two germline ends. CDR3 residues: CASSRGPNTGELFF. The DNA for the CDR3 is TGTGCCAGTTCTCGGGGGCCGAACACCGGGGAGCTGTTTTTT. Filled out from reference TRBV28 and TRBJ2-2, the complete variable domain reads DVKVTQSSRYLVKRTGEKVFLECVQDMDHENMFWYRQDPGLGLRLIYFSYDVKMKEKGDIPEGYSVSREKKERFSLILESASTNQTSMYLCASSRGPNTGELFFGEGSRLTVL.

V is TRBV29-1 and J is TRBJ2-1; D not certain. Germline V gene sequence: CDR1 SQVTM, CDR2 ANQGSEA. This CDR3 comprises 10 residues. V was cut by 7 bases and J by 4 bases, with 5 bases left in between. CDR3 nucleotides: TGCAGCGCTGGATACAATGAGCAGTTCTTC. It codes for CSAGYNEQFF.

The rearrangement joins TRBV28 to TRBJ1-1; D call uncertain. CDR1 and CDR2 (germline): MDHEN, SYDVKM. The CDR3 runs to 13 residues. V lost 3 bases to trimming and J lost 1 base, with 6 bases between them. The CDR3 here is CASSLIKNTEAFF. The CDR3 bases are TGTGCCAGCAGTTTGATCAAGAACACTGAAGCTTTCTTT. The full variable domain, with the rest looked up from reference TRBV28 and TRBJ1-1, is DVKVTQSSRYLVKRTGEKVFLECVQDMDHENMFWYRQDPGLGLRLIYFSYDVKMKEKGDIPEGYSVSREKKERFSLILESASTNQTSMYLCASSLIKNTEAFFGQGTRLTVV.

The chain has TRBV10-3 and TRBJ2-1; 13 nucleotides line up with TRBD2. CDR3 size: 15 residues. Germline loops: CDR1 ENHRY, CDR2 SYGVKD. The V and J ends lost 6 bases and 9 bases, in that order; junction bases with no gene match: 8. The CDR3 spells CAIRSGTSGAVEQFF. The CDR3 DNA reads TGTGCCATCAGGAGTGGGACTAGCGGGGCAGTTGAGCAGTTCTTC.

Here the CDR3 reads CASSDPAGQQGTEAFF. CDR3 sequence (DNA): TGCGCCAGCAGTGACCCCGCCGGACAGCAGGGAACTGAAGCTTTCTTT. J is TRBJ1-1 and V is TRBV10-1; TRBD1 is a possible D gene (6 bases). V was cut by 3 bases and J by 5 bases, with 19 bases left in between. The CDR3 sequence is 16 residues long. Germline CDR1 reads WNHNN; CDR2 reads SYGVQD (reference sequence).

The chain links TRBV7-2 to TRBJ1-1, with TRBD1 matching over 7 bases. Germline V gene data show CDR1 as SGHTA and CDR2 as FQGNSA. The trim removed 6 bases at V and 0 bases at J, leaving 10 bases unmatched. The CDR3 length is 16 residues. DNA of the CDR3: TGTGCCAGCAGAAAGGGGGCGACCCACATGAACACTGAAGCTTTCTTT. Translating gives CASRKGATHMNTEAFF.

The rearrangement links TRBV5-1 to TRBJ2-7, with D uncertain. The germline V gene encodes CDR1 SGHRS and CDR2 YFSETQ. Trimming removed 0 bases from V and 2 bases from J, with 12 bases in between. The CDR3 is 15 residues long. The CDR3 sequence is CASSLDLSSTYEQYF. CDR3 bases: TGCGCCAGCAGCTTGGATCTGTCGTCCACCTACGAGCAGTACTTC.

The genes are TRBV4-3 and TRBJ1-2; D unclear. The germline V and J ends were trimmed by 2 bases and 4 bases, with 11 bases remaining between them. This CDR3 comprises 14 residues. Germline-derived CDR1 and CDR2 are LGHNA and YSLEER. CDR3 bases: TGCGCCAGCAGCCAACTGGACGGACGCTATGGCTACACCTTC. Translating it yields CASSQLDGRYGYTF.

This chain joins TRBV18 and TRBJ2-2, with 11 bases matching TRBD1. With 6 bases clipped from V and 4 bases from J, the junction kept 10 bases outside the gene matches. CDR3 length equals 17 residues. The germline CDR1 and CDR2 sequences are KGHSH and LQKENI. The CDR3 DNA reads TGTGCCAGCTCCCCGTTCGGGACAGGGGGTACCACCGGGGAGCTGTTTTTT. Its translation is CASSPFGTGGTTGELFF.

J is TRBJ2-3 and V is TRBV7-8; tentative D call: TRBD1 (6 bases). Per the germline V gene, CDR1 is SGHVS and CDR2 is FQNEAQ. The CDR3 runs to 15 residues. V lost 5 bases and J 2 bases, leaving 14 bases between the germline ends. Here the CDR3 DNA reads TGTGCCAGCAGCGGAAGGACAGAATTCACAGATACGCAGTATTTT. Translation gives CASSGRTEFTDTQYF.

The CDR3 DNA follows: TGTGCCAGCGGCCATGAGGAGACCCAGTACTTC. Its translation is CASGHEETQYF. The chain has TRBV9 and TRBJ2-5, with unresolved D. CDR1 is SGDLS and CDR2 is YYNGEE in the germline V gene. The CDR3 is 11 residues long. V was shortened by 7 bases and J by 5 bases, with 9 bases between the two germline ends.

This clone was observed a handful of times. This chain connects TRBV6-6 to TRBJ1-3, with a tentative D call TRBD1 (5 bases). This CDR3 is built from 14 residues. Germline-derived CDR1 and CDR2 are MNHNY and SVGAGI (reference sequence). Deletions cut 4 bases from V and 3 bases from J, with 10 bases between. The CDR3 DNA reads TGTGCCAGCAGTTCGCAGGGTTTTGGAAACACCATATATTTT. Protein product: CASSSQGFGNTIYF.